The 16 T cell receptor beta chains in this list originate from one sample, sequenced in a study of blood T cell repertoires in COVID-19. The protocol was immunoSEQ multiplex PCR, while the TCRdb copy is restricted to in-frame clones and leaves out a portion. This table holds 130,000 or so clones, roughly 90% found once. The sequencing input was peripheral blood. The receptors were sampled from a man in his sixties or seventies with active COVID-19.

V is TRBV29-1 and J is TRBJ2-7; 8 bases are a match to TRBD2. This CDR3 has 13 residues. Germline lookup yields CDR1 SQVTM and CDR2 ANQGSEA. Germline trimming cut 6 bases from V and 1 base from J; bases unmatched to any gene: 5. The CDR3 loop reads CSVRPSGSYEQYF. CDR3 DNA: TGCAGCGTCCGCCCTAGCGGGTCCTACGAGCAGTACTTC.

As DNA, the CDR3 is TGTGCCAGCTCACCACGGACTAGCGAGGACAATGAGCAGTTCTTC. This codes for CASSPRTSEDNEQFF. V usage is TRBV18 and J usage is TRBJ2-1; 9 nucleotides align to TRBD2. Per germline, CDR1 KGHSH and CDR2 LQKENI. This CDR3 spans 15 amino acids. V was clipped by 1 base and J by 5 bases; unmatched bases: 3.

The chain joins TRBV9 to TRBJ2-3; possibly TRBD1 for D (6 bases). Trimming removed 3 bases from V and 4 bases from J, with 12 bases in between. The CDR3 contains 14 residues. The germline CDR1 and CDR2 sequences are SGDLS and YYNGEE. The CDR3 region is CASSEGQHADTQYF. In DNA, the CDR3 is TGTGCCAGCAGCGAAGGACAGCACGCAGATACGCAGTATTTT.

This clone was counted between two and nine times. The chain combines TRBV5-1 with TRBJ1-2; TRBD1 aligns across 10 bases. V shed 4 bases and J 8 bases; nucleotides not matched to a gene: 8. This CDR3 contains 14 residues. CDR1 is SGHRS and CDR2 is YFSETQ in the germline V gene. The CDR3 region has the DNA TGCGCCAGCAGCCAGGGACAGGGGAAAGGCGGCTACACCTTC. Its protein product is CASSQGQGKGGYTF. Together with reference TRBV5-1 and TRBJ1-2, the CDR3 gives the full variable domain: KAGVTQTPRYLIKTRGQQVTLSCSPISGHRSVSWYQQTPGQGLQFLFEYFSETQRNKGNFPGRFSGRQFSNSRSEMNVSTLELGDSALYLCASSQGQGKGGYTFGSGTRLTVV.

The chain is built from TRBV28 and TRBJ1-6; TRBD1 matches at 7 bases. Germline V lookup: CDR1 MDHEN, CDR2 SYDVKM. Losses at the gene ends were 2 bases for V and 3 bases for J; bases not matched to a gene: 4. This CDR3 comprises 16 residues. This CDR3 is CASSLDRALYNSPLHF. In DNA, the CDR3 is TGTGCCAGCAGTTTAGACAGGGCCCTCTATAATTCACCCCTCCACTTT.

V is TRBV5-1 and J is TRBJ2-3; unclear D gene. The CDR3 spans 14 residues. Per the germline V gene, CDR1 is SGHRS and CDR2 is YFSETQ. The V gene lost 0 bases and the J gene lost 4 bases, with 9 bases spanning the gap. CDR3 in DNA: TGCGCCAGCAGCTTGGTAGGAGACGCAGATACGCAGTATTTT. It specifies CASSLVGDADTQYF.

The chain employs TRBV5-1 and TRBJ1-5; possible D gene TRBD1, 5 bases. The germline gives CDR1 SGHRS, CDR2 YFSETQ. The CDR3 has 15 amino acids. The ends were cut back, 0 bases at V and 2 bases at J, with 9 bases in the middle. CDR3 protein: CASSLEGLGNQPQHF. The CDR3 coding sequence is TGCGCCAGCAGCTTGGAGGGGCTTGGCAATCAGCCCCAGCATTTT.

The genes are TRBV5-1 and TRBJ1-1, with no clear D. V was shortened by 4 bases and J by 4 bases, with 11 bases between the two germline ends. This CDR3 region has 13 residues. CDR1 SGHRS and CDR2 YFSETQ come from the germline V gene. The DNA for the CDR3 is TGCGCCAGCAGCCTCCGAGAGGGCACTGAAGCTTTCTTT. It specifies CASSLREGTEAFF.

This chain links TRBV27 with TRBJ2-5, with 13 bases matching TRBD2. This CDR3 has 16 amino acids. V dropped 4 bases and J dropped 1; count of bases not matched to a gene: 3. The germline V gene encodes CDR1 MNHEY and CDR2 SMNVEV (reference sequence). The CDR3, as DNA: TGTGCCAGCAGTTCAGGGACTAGCGGGGCCCAAGAGACCCAGTACTTC. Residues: CASSSGTSGAQETQYF.

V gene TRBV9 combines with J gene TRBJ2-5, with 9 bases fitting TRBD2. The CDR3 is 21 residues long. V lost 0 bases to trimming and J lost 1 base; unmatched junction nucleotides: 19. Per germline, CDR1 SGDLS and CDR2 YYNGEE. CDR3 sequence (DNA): TGTGCCAGCAGCGTAGTGCCACCGTCAACTGACTCGGGACTAGCCCAAGAGACCCAGTACTTC. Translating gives CASSVVPPSTDSGLAQETQYF.

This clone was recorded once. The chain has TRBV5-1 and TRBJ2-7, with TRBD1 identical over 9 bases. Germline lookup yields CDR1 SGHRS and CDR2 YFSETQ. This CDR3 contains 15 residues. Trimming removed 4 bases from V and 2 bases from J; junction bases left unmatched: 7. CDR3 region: CASSPRQGGPYEQYF. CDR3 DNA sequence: TGCGCCAGCAGCCCTCGACAGGGGGGCCCCTACGAGCAGTACTTC.

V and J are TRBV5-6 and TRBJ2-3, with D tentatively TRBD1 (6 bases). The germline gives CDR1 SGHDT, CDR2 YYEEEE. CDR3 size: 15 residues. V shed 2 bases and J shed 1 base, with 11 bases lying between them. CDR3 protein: CASSLGRGGTDTQYF. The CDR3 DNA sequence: TGTGCCAGCAGCTTAGGCAGGGGTGGCACAGATACGCAGTATTTT. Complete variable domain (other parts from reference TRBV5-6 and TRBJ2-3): DAGVTQSPTHLIKTRGQQVTLRCSPKSGHDTVSWYQQALGQGPQFIFQYYEEEERQRGNFPDRFSGHQFPNYSSELNVNALLLGDSALYLCASSLGRGGTDTQYFGPGTRLTVL.

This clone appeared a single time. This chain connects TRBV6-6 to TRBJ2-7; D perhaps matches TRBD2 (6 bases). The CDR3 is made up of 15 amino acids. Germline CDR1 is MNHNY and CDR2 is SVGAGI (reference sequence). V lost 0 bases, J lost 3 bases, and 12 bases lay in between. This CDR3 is CASSYSGGPNYEQYF. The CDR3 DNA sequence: TGTGCCAGCAGTTACTCGGGGGGACCGAACTACGAGCAGTACTTC.

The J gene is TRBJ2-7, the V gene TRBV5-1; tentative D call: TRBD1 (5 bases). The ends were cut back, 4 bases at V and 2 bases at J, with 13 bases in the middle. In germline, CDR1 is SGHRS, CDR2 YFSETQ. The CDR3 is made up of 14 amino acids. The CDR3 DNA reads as TGCGCCAGCAGCCCTCCCACAGGTACCTACGAGCAGTACTTC. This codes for CASSPPTGTYEQYF.

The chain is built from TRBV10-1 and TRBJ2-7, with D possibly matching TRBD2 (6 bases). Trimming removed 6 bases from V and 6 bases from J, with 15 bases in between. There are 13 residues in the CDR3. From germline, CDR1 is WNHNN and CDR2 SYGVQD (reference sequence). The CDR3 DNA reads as TGCGCCAGCAGCAGGGCGGGGACTCTCGAGCAGTACTTC. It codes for CASSRAGTLEQYF.

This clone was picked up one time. The CDR3 reads CASSPPGTVDYTF. DNA of the CDR3: TGTGCCAGCAGCCCCCCCGGGACAGTAGACTACACCTTC. The chain uses TRBV7-9 and TRBJ1-2; TRBD1 matches 7 bases. The CDR3 length is 13 residues. V was pared by 5 bases and J by 10 bases, with 10 bases of the junction left unmatched. Germline loops: CDR1 SEHNR, CDR2 FQNEAQ (reference sequence).